This T cell receptor (beta chain) was obtained from a study of somatic mutations in cytotoxic T cells in rheumatoid arthritis (dated 2017 in TCRdb). The study in broad terms: Some V beta antibody-stained T-cell populations were flow-sorted on a FACSAria II or Sony SH800 at nearly 100% purity, and sorted V beta1+ cells also underwent TCRB sequencing. The study asked whether expanded CD8+ T-cell clones in newly diagnosed, untreated rheumatoid arthritis carry somatic mutations, and used TCRB deep sequencing to characterize clonality. For 65 rheumatoid arthritis patients and some 21 healthy controls, TCRB deep sequencing was carried out. Patient and control groups had essentially identical median ages. Summary of the overall study and its limitations: The expanded CD8+ clones had unknown antigen targets, and not appearing in virus-specific databases did not rule out that they were virus-specific. CD8+ T-cell clonality did not differ significantly between rheumatoid arthritis patients and age-matched healthy controls. In about an eighth of the 65 patients the largest CD8+ clone exceeded 20% of CD8+ cells, and several identical CD8+ TCRB sequences were shared between blood and synovial fluid. No adjustment for multiple comparisons was made for the slight TRBV07 underrepresentation in patients. CD8+ clonality increased with age in patients (Spearman r ≈ 0.46) but not in healthy controls.

CDR1 and CDR2, per the germline V gene, are SGDLS and YYNGEE. V is reduced by 0 bases and J by 5 bases, leaving a spacing of 14 bases between them. From cysteine to phenylalanine, the CDR3 is 15 amino acids long. Only the CDR3 region is kept as DNA, spanning 45 bases read in frame from base 1. As for this clone: Its antigen has not been determined. Per-base qualities were not stored, and no clone one base away is much larger.

With a median age of approximately 60 years (range about 21-75) and 55% female, the healthy controls consisted of 20 blood donors whose buffy coats were used. Flow cytometry confirmed the purity of CD4+ and CD8+ cells that had been isolated by positive magnetic bead selection on an AutoMACS. Isolation of peripheral blood mononuclear cells was done through Ficoll-Paque PLUS density gradient separation. DNA from CD4-enriched, CD8-enriched or PBMC samples was extracted using Nucleospin Tissue or Tissue XS kits and then quantified on a Qubit 2.0 fluorometer. Sequencing of TCRB CDR3 was done on genomic DNA with the immunoSEQ assay. In the authors' own workflow: The analyses included only productive TCRB rearrangements. Clonality was calculated as a Shannon entropy-based productive clonality index, and a clone was defined by a unique TCRB CDR3 sequence. To calculate repertoire overlap between two samples, the template counts of each clone were considered relative to each sample's total templates. V-gene usage from TCRB sequencing and V-gene usage measured by flow cytometry were correlated (Spearman r of about 0.56). In TCRdb, the immuneACCESS table is reduced to in-frame sequences with V and J assigned. These tables do not hold every clone; where another copy was compared, an unresolved V gene accounts for under half, and the others remain unexplained. Clone size and the V and J calls come from that table; the DNA yielded D and trimming. Across this sample there are about 27,000 clones, with around 74% seen only once. The ten biggest clones cover roughly a tenth of the sample.

The rearranged segments are TRBV9 and TRBJ1-1; the D region possibly corresponds to TRBD1 (5 bases align). The clonotype was recovered from a woman younger than 30 in good health. The specimen was CD8+ T cells sorted from blood. CDR3 reads: CASSVGTGMGTEAFF. The nucleotide sequence is given as TGTGCCAGCAGCGTAGGTACAGGTATGGGGACTGAAGCTTTCTTT.